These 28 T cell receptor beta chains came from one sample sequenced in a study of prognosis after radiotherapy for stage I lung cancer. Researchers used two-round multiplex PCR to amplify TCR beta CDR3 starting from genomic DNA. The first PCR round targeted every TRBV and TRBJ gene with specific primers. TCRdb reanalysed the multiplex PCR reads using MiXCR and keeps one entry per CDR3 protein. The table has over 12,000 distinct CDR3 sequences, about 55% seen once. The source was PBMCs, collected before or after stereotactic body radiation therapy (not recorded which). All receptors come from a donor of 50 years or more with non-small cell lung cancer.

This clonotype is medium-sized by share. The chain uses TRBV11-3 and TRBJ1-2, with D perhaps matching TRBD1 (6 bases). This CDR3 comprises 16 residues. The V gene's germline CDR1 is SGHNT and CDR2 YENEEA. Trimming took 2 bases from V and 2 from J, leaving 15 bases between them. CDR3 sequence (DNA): TGTGCCAGCAGCTTAAACTACAGGGTCCTAAACTATGGCTACACCTTC. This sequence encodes CASSLNYRVLNYGYTF.

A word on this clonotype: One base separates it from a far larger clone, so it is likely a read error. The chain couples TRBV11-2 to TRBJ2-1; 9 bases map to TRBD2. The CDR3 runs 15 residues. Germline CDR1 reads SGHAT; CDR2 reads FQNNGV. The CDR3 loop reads CASSTSSGEYNEKFF. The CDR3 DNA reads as TGTGCCAGCAGCACCTCTAGCGGGGAGTACAATGAGAAGTTCTTC.

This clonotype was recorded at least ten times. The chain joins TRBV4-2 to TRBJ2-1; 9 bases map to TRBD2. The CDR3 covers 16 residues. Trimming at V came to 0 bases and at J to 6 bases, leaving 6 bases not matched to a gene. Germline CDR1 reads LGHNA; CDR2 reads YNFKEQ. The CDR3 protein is CASSQDIAGDVNEQFF. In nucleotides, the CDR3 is TGTGCCAGCAGCCAAGATATAGCGGGAGACGTCAATGAGCAGTTCTTC.

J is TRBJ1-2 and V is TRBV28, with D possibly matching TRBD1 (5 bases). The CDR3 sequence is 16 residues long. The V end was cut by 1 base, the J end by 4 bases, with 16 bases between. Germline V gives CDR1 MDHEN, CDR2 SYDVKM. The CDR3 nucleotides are TGTGCCAGCAGTTTATCGTTCGGTGGGACTAGCTATGGCTACACCTTC. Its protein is CASSLSFGGTSYGYTF.

The DNA of the CDR3 is TGTGCCAGCAGAGGGGGCAGGGTGCCGGTTGACGAGCAGTACTTC. Its protein is CASRGGRVPVDEQYF. The V call is TRBV6-1, the J call TRBJ2-7; 7 bases map to TRBD1. The V and J ends lost 6 bases and 5 bases, in that order; junction bases with no gene match: 13. Germline loops: CDR1 MNHNS, CDR2 SASEGT. The CDR3 is 15 residues long.

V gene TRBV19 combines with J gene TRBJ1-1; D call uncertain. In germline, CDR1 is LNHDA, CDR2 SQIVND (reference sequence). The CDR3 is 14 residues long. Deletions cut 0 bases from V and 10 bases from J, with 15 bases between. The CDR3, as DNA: TGTGCCAGTAGTATAGATTTAGGGAGAAATACAGCTTTCTTT. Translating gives CASSIDLGRNTAFF.

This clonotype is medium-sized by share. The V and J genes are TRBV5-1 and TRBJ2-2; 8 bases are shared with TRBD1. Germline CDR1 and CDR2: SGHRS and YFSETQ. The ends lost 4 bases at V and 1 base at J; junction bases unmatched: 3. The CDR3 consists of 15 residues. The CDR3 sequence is CASSLGTGNTGELFF. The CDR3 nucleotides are TGCGCCAGCAGCCTGGGGACAGGGAACACCGGGGAGCTGTTTTTT.

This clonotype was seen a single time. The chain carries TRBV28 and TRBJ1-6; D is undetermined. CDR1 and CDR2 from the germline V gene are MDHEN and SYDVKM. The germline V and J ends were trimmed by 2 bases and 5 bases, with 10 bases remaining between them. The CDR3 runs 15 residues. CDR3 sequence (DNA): TGTGCCAGCAGTTTACCGGGTCAAAATAATTCACCCCTCCACTTT. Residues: CASSLPGQNNSPLHF. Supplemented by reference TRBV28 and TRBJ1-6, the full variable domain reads DVKVTQSSRYLVKRTGEKVFLECVQDMDHENMFWYRQDPGLGLRLIYFSYDVKMKEKGDIPEGYSVSREKKERFSLILESASTNQTSMYLCASSLPGQNNSPLHFGNGTRLTVT.

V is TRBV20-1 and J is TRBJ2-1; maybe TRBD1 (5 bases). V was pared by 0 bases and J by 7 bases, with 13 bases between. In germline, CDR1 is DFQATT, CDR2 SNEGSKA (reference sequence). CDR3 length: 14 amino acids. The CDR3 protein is CSAREGRATNEQFF. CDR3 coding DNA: TGCAGTGCTAGAGAAGGCAGGGCAACGAATGAGCAGTTCTTC.

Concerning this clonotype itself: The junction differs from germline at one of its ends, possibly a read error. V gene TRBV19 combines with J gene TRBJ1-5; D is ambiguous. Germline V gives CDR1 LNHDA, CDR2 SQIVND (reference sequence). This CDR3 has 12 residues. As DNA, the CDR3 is TGTGCCAGTAGACTAGGTGGTCAGCTACAGAATTTT. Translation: CASRLGGQLQNF.

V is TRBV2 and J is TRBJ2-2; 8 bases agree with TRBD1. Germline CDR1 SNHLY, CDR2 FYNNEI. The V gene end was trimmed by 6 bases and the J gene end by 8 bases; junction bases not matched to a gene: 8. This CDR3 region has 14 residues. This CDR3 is CASSQSRGRGELFF. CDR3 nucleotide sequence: TGTGCCAGCAGCCAATCCAGGGGGCGAGGGGAGCTGTTTTTT. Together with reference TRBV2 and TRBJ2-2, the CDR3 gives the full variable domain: EPEVTQTPSHQVTQMGQEVILRCVPISNHLYFYWYRQILGQKVEFLVSFYNNEISEKSEIFDDQFSVERPDGSNFTLKIRSTKLEDSAMYFCASSQSRGRGELFFGEGSRLTVL.

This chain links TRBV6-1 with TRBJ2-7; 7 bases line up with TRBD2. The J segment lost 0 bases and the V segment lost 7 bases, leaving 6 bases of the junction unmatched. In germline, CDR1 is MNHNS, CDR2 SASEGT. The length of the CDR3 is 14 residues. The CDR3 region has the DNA TGTGCCAGCATTAAAGCGGGACCCTCCTACGAGCAGTACTTC. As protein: CASIKAGPSYEQYF.

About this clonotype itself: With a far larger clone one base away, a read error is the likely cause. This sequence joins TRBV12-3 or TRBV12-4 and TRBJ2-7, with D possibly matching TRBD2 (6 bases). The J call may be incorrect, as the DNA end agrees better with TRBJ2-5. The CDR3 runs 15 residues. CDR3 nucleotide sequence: TGTGCCAGCATTCCCAAGGGAGCGGGCCAAGAGACCCAGTACTTC. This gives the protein CASIPKGAGQETQYF.

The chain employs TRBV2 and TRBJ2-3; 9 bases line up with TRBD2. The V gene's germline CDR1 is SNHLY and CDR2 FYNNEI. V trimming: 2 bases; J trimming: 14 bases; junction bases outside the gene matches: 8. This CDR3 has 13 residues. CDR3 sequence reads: CASSELVGTSLYF. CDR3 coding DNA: TGTGCCAGCAGTGAATTAGTGGGGACTAGCCTGTATTTT.

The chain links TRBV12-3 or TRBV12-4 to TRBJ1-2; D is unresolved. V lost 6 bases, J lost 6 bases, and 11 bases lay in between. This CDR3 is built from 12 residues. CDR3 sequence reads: CASSQVSDGYTF. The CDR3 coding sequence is TGTGCCAGCAGCCAAGTATCTGATGGCTACACCTTC.

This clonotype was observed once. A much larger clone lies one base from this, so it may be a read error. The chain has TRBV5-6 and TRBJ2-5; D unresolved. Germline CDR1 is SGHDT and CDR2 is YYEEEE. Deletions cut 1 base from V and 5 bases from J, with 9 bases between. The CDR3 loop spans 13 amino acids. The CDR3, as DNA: TGTGCCAGCAGCTTGTCACAGAGGGAGACCCAGTACTTC. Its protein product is CASSLSQRETQYF.

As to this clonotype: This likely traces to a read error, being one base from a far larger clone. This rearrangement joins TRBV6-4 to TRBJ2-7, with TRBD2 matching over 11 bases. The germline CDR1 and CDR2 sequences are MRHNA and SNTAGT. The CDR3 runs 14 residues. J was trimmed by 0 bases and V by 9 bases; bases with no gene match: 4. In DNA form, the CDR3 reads TGTGCCAGAAGTACTAGCGGGAGCTCCTACGAGCAGTACTTC. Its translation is CARSTSGSSYEQYF.

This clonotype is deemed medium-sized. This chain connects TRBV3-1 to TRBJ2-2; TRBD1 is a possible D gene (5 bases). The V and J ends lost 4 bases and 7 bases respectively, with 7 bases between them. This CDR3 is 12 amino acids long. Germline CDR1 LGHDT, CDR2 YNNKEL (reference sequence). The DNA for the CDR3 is TGTGCCAGCAGCCGGGGCGGCGGGGAGCTGTTTTTT. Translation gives CASSRGGGELFF.

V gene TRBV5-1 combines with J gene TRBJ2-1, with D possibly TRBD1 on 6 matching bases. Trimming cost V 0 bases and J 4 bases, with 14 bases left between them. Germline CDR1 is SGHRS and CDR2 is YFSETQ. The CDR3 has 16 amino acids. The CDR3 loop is CASSLVVGTSYNEQFF. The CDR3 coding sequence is TGCGCCAGCAGCTTGGTTGTGGGGACAAGTTACAATGAGCAGTTCTTC.

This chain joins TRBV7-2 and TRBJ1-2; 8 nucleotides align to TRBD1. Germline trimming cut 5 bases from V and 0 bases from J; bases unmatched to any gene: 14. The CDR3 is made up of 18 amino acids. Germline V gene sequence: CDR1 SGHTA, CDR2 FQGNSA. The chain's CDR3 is CASSRSGTGRLANYGYTF. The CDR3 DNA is TGTGCCAGCAGCCGATCGGGGACAGGCCGCTTAGCTAACTATGGCTACACCTTC.

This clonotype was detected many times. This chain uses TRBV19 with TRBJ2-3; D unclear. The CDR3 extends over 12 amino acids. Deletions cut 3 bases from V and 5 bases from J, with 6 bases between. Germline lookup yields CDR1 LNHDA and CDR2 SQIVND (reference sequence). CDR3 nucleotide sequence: TGTGCCAGTAGTATCGGCAGAGATACGCAGTATTTT. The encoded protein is CASSIGRDTQYF.

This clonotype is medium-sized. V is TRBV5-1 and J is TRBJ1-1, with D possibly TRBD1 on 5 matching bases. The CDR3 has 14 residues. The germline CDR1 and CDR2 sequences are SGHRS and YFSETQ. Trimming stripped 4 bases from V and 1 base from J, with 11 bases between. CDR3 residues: CASSAGPKNTEAFF. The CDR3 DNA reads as TGCGCCAGCAGCGCGGGACCGAAGAACACTGAAGCTTTCTTT.

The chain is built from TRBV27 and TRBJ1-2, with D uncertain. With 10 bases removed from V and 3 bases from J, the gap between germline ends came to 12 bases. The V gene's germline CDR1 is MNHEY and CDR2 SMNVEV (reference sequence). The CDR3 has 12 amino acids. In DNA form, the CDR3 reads TGTGCCATTGGGCAGCCACACTATGGCTACACCTTC. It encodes CAIGQPHYGYTF.

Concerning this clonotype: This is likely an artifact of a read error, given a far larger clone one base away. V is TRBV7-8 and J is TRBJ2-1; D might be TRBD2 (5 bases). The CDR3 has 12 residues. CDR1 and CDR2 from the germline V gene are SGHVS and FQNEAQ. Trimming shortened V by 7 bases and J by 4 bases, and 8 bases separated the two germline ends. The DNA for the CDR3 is TGTGCCAGCAACGTAGCGTACAATGAGCAGTTCTTC. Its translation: CASNVAYNEQFF.

CDR3: CASSRLAGGADTQYF. In DNA form, the CDR3 reads TGTGCCAGCAGTCGACTAGCGGGAGGGGCAGATACGCAGTATTTT. The V and J genes are TRBV11-2 and TRBJ2-3, with TRBD2 matching over 14 bases. Per the germline V gene, CDR1 is SGHAT and CDR2 is FQNNGV. The CDR3 loop spans 15 amino acids. J lost 4 bases, V lost 6 bases, and 3 bases had no gene match. Together with reference TRBV11-2 and TRBJ2-3, the CDR3 gives the full variable domain: EAGVAQSPRYKIIEKRQSVAFWCNPISGHATLYWYQQILGQGPKLLIQFQNNGVVDDSQLPKDRFSAERLKGVDSTLKIQPAKLEDSAVYLCASSRLAGGADTQYFGPGTRLTVL.

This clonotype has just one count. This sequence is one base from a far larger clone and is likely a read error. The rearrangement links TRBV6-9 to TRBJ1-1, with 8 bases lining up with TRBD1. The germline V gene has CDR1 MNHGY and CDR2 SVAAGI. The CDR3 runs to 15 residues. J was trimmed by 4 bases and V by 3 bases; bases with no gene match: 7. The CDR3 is CASSYPTGVSTEAFF. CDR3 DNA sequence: TGTGCCAGCAGTTACCCGACAGGGGTTAGCACTGAAGCTTTCTTT.

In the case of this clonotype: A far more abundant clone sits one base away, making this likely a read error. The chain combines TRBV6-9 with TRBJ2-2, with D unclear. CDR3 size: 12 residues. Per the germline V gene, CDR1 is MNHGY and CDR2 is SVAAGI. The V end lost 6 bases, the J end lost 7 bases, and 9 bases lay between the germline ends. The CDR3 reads CASSPTDGELFF. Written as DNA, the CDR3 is TGTGCCAGCAGCCCCACGGACGGGGAGCTGTTTTTT.

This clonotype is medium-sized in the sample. CDR3 sequence: CASSQEPWPSGTSGANVLTF. In nucleotides, the CDR3 is TGCGCCAGCAGCCAAGAGCCCTGGCCTAGCGGGACCTCTGGGGCCAACGTCCTGACTTTC. This chain links TRBV4-1 with TRBJ2-6; 9 positions match TRBD2. V lost 0 bases, J lost 0 bases, and 9 bases stayed unmatched. This CDR3 contains 20 residues. Germline lookup yields CDR1 MGHRA and CDR2 YSYEKL.